Listed here are 26 T cell receptor beta chains from one sample, sequenced in a study of OX40 agonist ivuxolimab in advanced cancers. The repertoire was sequenced with immunoSEQ multiplex PCR; TCRdb's copy has only in-frame clones and lacks some. This sample has about 7,800 clones, with just under 75% found just once. The specimen was CD4+ or CD8+ T cells sorted from blood, collected in a trial of the OX40 agonist ivuxolimab. These receptors came from an adult with an advanced solid tumor such as melanoma, head and neck, liver or kidney cancer.

The gene calls are TRBV5-6 and TRBJ2-1, with D hard to call. This CDR3 region has 12 residues. Germline V CDR1 and CDR2: SGHDT, YYEEEE. The germline V and J ends were trimmed by 4 bases and 6 bases, with 8 bases remaining between them. This chain's CDR3 is CASSLWVNEQFF. In DNA, the CDR3 is TGTGCCAGCAGCCTTTGGGTCAATGAGCAGTTCTTC. Complete variable domain (other parts from reference TRBV5-6 and TRBJ2-1): DAGVTQSPTHLIKTRGQQVTLRCSPKSGHDTVSWYQQALGQGPQFIFQYYEEEERQRGNFPDRFSGHQFPNYSSELNVNALLLGDSALYLCASSLWVNEQFFGPGTRLTVL.

The chain employs TRBV4-1 and TRBJ1-4, with TRBD1 as a possible D gene (5 bases). The CDR3 is 16 amino acids. Looked up from germline, CDR1 is MGHRA and CDR2 is YSYEKL. The V and J ends lost 0 bases and 2 bases respectively, with 10 bases between them. The CDR3 region has the DNA TGCGCCAGCAGCCAAGATAGGGCAGGGACTAATGAAAAACTGTTTTTT. It translates to CASSQDRAGTNEKLFF.

This clone was observed once. The J gene is TRBJ1-1, the V gene TRBV6-6, with D unresolved. CDR3 length: 12 residues. CDR1 and CDR2 (germline): MNHNY, SVGAGI (reference sequence). Between the trimmed V and J ends, which lost 5 bases and 4 bases, there was a span of 8 bases. The CDR3 region is CASSIGSTEAFF. DNA for the CDR3: TGTGCCAGCAGTATCGGGAGCACTGAAGCTTTCTTT.

This clone was recorded only once. The DNA for the CDR3 is TGTGCCAGCAGTTTATCCTCGGACAGCCACCCCTATGGCTACACCTTC. It translates to CASSLSSDSHPYGYTF. This chain joins TRBV28 and TRBJ1-2; D is perhaps TRBD1 (6 bases). Germline loops: CDR1 MDHEN, CDR2 SYDVKM. The CDR3 totals 16 residues. The V end lost 1 base, the J end lost 4 bases, and 16 bases lay between the germline ends.

V gene TRBV7-2 combines with J gene TRBJ2-7; no clear D. CDR1 and CDR2 from the germline V gene are SGHTA and FQGNSA. Trimming removed 4 bases at V and 3 bases at J, with 7 bases between. The CDR3 covers 12 residues. CDR3 nucleotides: TGTGCCAGCAGCTGGAACAGCTACGAGCAGTACTTC. Protein: CASSWNSYEQYF.

The chain employs TRBV5-6 and TRBJ1-1; D perhaps matches TRBD1 (5 bases). Deletions cut 0 bases from V and 6 bases from J, with 9 bases between. CDR3 length equals 13 residues. CDR1 is SGHDT, CDR2 YYEEEE, per germline. This CDR3 reads CASSLVQGSEAFF. CDR3 bases: TGTGCCAGCAGCTTGGTTCAGGGCTCTGAAGCTTTCTTT.

This rearrangement joins TRBV4-1 to TRBJ1-2, with TRBD1 matching 7 bases. V trimming: 4 bases; J trimming: 1 base; junction bases outside the gene matches: 6. The germline V gene encodes CDR1 MGHRA and CDR2 YSYEKL. The length of the CDR3 is 15 residues. The DNA for the CDR3 is TGCGCCAGCAGCCCTTCAGGGGGACGTAACTATGGCTACACCTTC. It encodes CASSPSGGRNYGYTF.

The chain is built from TRBV30 and TRBJ2-7, with D maybe TRBD2 (5 bases). CDR1 is GTSNPN, CDR2 SVGIG, per germline (reference sequence). This CDR3 is 16 amino acids long. Deletions cut 3 bases from V and 3 bases from J, with 21 bases between. The CDR3 protein is CAWSGQLSGEGYEQYF. The DNA for the CDR3 is TGTGCCTGGAGCGGGCAACTGAGCGGAGAGGGCTACGAGCAGTACTTC. Together with reference TRBV30 and TRBJ2-7, the CDR3 gives the full variable domain: SQTIHQWPATLVQPVGSPLSLECTVEGTSNPNLYWYRQAAGRGLQLLFYSVGIGQISSEVPQNLSASRPQDRQFILSSKKLLLSDSGFYLCAWSGQLSGEGYEQYFGPGTRLTVT.

The rearrangement joins TRBV30 to TRBJ2-5; 10 bases map to TRBD2. Germline values: CDR1 GTSNPN, CDR2 SVGIG (reference sequence). Trimming cost V 1 base and J 4 bases; bases outside gene matches: 6. The length of the CDR3 is 15 residues. The CDR3 bases are TGTGCCTGGAGTGCGGCTAGCGGGGGTTTAGAGACCCAGTACTTC. Translated, it gives CAWSAASGGLETQYF.

The chain recombines TRBV11-2 with TRBJ2-7; 10 positions agree with TRBD2. After removal of 3 bases from V and 3 bases from J, the junction contained 8 bases not matched to a gene. The length of the CDR3 is 16 residues. The germline CDR1 and CDR2 sequences are SGHAT and FQNNGV. The CDR3 loop reads CASSLEASGGNYEQYF. The DNA of the CDR3 is TGTGCCAGCAGCTTGGAAGCTAGCGGGGGTAACTACGAGCAGTACTTC.

The V and J genes are TRBV7-3 and TRBJ2-3; no clear D. Per germline, CDR1 SGHTA and CDR2 FQGTGA. V shed 5 bases and J shed 4 bases, with 10 bases lying between them. The CDR3 loop spans 13 amino acids. CDR3 residues: CASSPPGSDTQYF. In DNA form, the CDR3 reads TGTGCCAGCAGCCCTCCCGGGTCAGATACGCAGTATTTT.

This chain links TRBV11-2 with TRBJ2-7; D is ambiguous. The CDR3 is made up of 14 amino acids. Germline V gene sequence: CDR1 SGHAT, CDR2 FQNNGV. V lost 0 bases and J 9 bases, leaving 15 bases between the germline ends. In DNA, the CDR3 is TGTGCCAGCAGCTTAGATGGCAGCTTTGATGGGCAGTACTTC. This gives the protein CASSLDGSFDGQYF.

This clone has only a few counts. This chain joins TRBV6-5 and TRBJ2-7; D gene unclear. The germline V and J ends were trimmed by 7 bases and 3 bases, with 10 bases remaining between them. Germline V CDR1 and CDR2: MNHEY, SVGAGI. The CDR3 is 12 amino acids. CDR3 nucleotide sequence: TGTGCCAGCATAGGCCCGGGCTACGAGCAGTACTTC. Protein sequence: CASIGPGYEQYF.

By share, this clone ranks as medium-sized (0.01 to 0.1%). The chain recombines TRBV28 with TRBJ1-1; D uncertain. Germline V lookup: CDR1 MDHEN, CDR2 SYDVKM. V gave up 7 bases and J gave up 0 bases, with 9 bases separating them. CDR3 length equals 13 residues. The chain's CDR3 is CASTPRMNTEAFF. CDR3 DNA sequence: TGTGCCAGCACTCCGAGGATGAACACTGAAGCTTTCTTT. Looking up the rest from reference TRBV28 and TRBJ1-1 gives the full variable domain: DVKVTQSSRYLVKRTGEKVFLECVQDMDHENMFWYRQDPGLGLRLIYFSYDVKMKEKGDIPEGYSVSREKKERFSLILESASTNQTSMYLCASTPRMNTEAFFGQGTRLTVV.

The rearrangement links TRBV7-2 to TRBJ1-2; D unresolved. CDR1 and CDR2 (germline): SGHTA, FQGNSA. CDR3 length: 14 amino acids. V gave up 7 bases and J gave up 5 bases, with 17 bases separating them. The CDR3 is CASNLASDSYGYTF. CDR3 nucleotides: TGTGCCAGCAACCTAGCCAGCGACTCTTATGGCTACACCTTC.

This clone has just a few counts. V is TRBV5-6 and J is TRBJ2-5; D perhaps matches TRBD2 (6 bases). Trimming pared 1 base from V and 1 base from J, leaving 14 bases between. The CDR3 length is 16 residues. CDR1 is SGHDT, CDR2 YYEEEE, per germline. The CDR3 loop is CASSLLRTMAQETQYF. In DNA, the CDR3 is TGTGCCAGCAGCTTGTTACGGACTATGGCCCAAGAGACCCAGTACTTC.

This clone is categorized as medium-sized. The chain joins TRBV27 to TRBJ1-2; perhaps TRBD1 as D (6 bases). The V gene lost 8 bases and the J gene lost 4 bases, with 20 bases spanning the gap. Looked up from germline, CDR1 is MNHEY and CDR2 is SMNVEV (reference sequence). The length of the CDR3 is 15 residues. The CDR3: CASAGMRQGLYGYTF. The CDR3, as DNA: TGTGCCAGCGCCGGGATGCGGCAGGGGCTCTATGGCTACACCTTC.

The chain uses TRBV4-1 and TRBJ1-6; D ambiguous. The CDR3 runs 15 residues. The V gene lost 3 bases and the J gene lost 0 bases, with 6 bases spanning the gap. Germline V gives CDR1 MGHRA, CDR2 YSYEKL. This CDR3 reads CASSQESSYNSPLHF. CDR3 nucleotides: TGCGCCAGCAGCCAGGAGAGCTCCTATAATTCACCCCTCCACTTT.

The J gene is TRBJ1-3, the V gene TRBV7-9, with TRBD1 matching over 8 bases. The CDR3 has 14 amino acids. Germline V gene sequence: CDR1 SEHNR, CDR2 FQNEAQ (reference sequence). J was trimmed by 8 bases and V by 3 bases; bases with no gene match: 6. CDR3 DNA: TGTGCCAGCAGCTTCAAGGACAGGGAGGACACCATATATTTT. Protein sequence: CASSFKDREDTIYF.

V gene TRBV19 combines with J gene TRBJ1-1; no firm D call. This CDR3 contains 14 residues. The ends were cut back, 3 bases at V and 0 bases at J, with 8 bases in the middle. Per the germline V gene, CDR1 is LNHDA and CDR2 is SQIVND (reference sequence). The CDR3 region is CASSIENLNTEAFF. The DNA for the CDR3 is TGTGCCAGTAGTATTGAGAACCTGAACACTGAAGCTTTCTTT.

The V gene is TRBV14, the J gene TRBJ1-3; D gene uncertain. Trimming left V 4 bases short and J 1 base short, with 8 bases between. The CDR3 loop spans 14 amino acids. Germline assignment: CDR1 SGHDN and CDR2 FVKESK. CDR3 sequence: CASSLGISGNTIYF. The CDR3 coding sequence is TGTGCCAGCAGCCTAGGGATATCTGGAAACACCATATATTTT.

This clone was detected only once. The rearrangement joins TRBV6-5 to TRBJ2-1; a possible D gene is TRBD2 (6 bases). The CDR3 runs to 15 residues. The germline CDR1 and CDR2 sequences are MNHEY and SVGAGI. Trimming shortened V by 6 bases and J by 1 base, and 13 bases separated the two germline ends. CDR3 sequence reads: CASSLTRGSYNEQFF. The CDR3 nucleotides are TGTGCCAGCAGCTTGACTAGGGGTTCCTACAATGAGCAGTTCTTC.

The rearrangement uses TRBV7-9 and TRBJ2-1; D is possibly TRBD2 (5 bases). Trimming removed 3 bases from V and 6 bases from J, with 12 bases in between. Germline CDR1 and CDR2: SEHNR and FQNEAQ (reference sequence). The CDR3 is 14 residues long. The CDR3 here is CASSFVGVSNEQFF. Written as DNA, the CDR3 is TGTGCCAGCAGCTTCGTCGGGGTAAGCAATGAGCAGTTCTTC.

The rearrangement links TRBV2 to TRBJ2-1; 9 bases are a match to TRBD1. V trimming: 7 bases; J trimming: 6 bases; junction bases outside the gene matches: 10. The CDR3 consists of 15 residues. The germline V gene encodes CDR1 SNHLY and CDR2 FYNNEI. This chain's CDR3 is CASTYTGGAVNEQFF. CDR3 in DNA: TGTGCCAGCACCTATACAGGGGGCGCCGTCAATGAGCAGTTCTTC.

The chain carries TRBV9 and TRBJ1-2; D uncertain. Germline-derived CDR1 and CDR2 are SGDLS and YYNGEE. V shed 4 bases and J shed 4 bases, with 8 bases lying between them. There are 12 residues in the CDR3. CDR3 region: CASSLEGYGYTF. CDR3 DNA sequence: TGTGCCAGCAGCCTGGAAGGCTATGGCTACACCTTC.

In this sample, this clone is medium-sized. The chain links TRBV28 to TRBJ1-6; D might be TRBD1 (6 bases). The CDR3 is 20 residues long. With 5 bases removed from V and 3 bases from J, the gap between germline ends came to 26 bases. CDR1 is MDHEN and CDR2 is SYDVKM in the germline V gene. The CDR3 DNA follows: TGTGCCAGCAGTCCCCACAGGGAGGGCTATGGATCCCTCTATAATTCACCCCTCCACTTT. The encoded protein is CASSPHREGYGSLYNSPLHF. Looking up the rest from reference TRBV28 and TRBJ1-6 gives the full variable domain: DVKVTQSSRYLVKRTGEKVFLECVQDMDHENMFWYRQDPGLGLRLIYFSYDVKMKEKGDIPEGYSVSREKKERFSLILESASTNQTSMYLCASSPHREGYGSLYNSPLHFGNGTRLTVT.